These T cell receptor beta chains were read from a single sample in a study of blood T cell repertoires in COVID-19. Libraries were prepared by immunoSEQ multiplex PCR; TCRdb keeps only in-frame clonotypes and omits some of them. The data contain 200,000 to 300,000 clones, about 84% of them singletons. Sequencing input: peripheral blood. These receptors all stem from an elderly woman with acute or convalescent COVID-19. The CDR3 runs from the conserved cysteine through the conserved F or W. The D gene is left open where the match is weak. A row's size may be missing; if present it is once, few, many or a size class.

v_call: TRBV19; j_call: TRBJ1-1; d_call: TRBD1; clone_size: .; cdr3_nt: TGTGCCAGTAGTTCCTCGGACAGGGGGCTTCGGGGAGCTTTCTTT; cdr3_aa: CASSSSDRGLRGAFF
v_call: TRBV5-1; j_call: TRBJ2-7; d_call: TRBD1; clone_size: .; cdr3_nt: TGCGCCAGCAGCTTGCCCAGGGGGTCCTACGAGCAGTACTTC; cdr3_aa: CASSLPRGSYEQYF
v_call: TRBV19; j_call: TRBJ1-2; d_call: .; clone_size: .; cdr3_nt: TGTGCCAGTAGTATAGCGGGGATCGGCGGCTACACCTTC; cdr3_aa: CASSIAGIGGYTF
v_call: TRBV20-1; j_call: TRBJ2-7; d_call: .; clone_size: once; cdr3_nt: TGCAGTGCTAGAAGGGGGAACGAGCAGTACTTC; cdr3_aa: CSARRGNEQYF
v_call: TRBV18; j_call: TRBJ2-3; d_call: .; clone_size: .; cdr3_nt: TGTGCCAGCTCACCAGGGGCAGCGCAGTATTTT; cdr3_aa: CASSPGAAQYF
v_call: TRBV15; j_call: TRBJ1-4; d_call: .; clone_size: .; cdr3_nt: TGTGCCACCAGCAGAGGAGGGGGGGGACCTAATGAAAAACTGTTTTTT; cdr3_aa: CATSRGGGGPNEKLFF
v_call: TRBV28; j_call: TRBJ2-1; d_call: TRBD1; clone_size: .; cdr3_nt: TGTGCCAGCAGTTTGGGACAGGCTTACAATGAGCAGTTCTTC; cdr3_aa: CASSLGQAYNEQFF
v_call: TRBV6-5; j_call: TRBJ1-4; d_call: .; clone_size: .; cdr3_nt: TGTGCCACCAAGGGGAATGAAAAACTGTTTTTT; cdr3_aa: CATKGNEKLFF
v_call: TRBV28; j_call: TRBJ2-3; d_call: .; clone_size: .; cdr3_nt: TGTGCCAGCAGTGTTACTAGCCCTGTCACAGATACGCAGTATTTT; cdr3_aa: CASSVTSPVTDTQYF
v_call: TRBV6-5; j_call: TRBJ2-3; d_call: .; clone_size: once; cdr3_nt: TGTGCCAGCAATCTAGTAGTCCGCCCAGATACGCAGTATTTT; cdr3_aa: CASNLVVRPDTQYF
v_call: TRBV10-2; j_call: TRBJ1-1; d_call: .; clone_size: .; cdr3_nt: TGCGCCAGCAGTGAGCCGGGAAGGTCCCGTTTAGAAGCTTTCTTT; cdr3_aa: CASSEPGRSRLEAFF
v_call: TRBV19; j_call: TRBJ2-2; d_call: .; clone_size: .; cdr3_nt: TGTGCCAGTAGCCACAGACAGGCGAACACCGGGGAGCTGTTTTTT; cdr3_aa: CASSHRQANTGELFF
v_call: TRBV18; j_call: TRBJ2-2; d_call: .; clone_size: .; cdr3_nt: TGTGCCAGCTCACCACGACAGGCTATATTATCCGGGGAGCTGTTTTTT; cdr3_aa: CASSPRQAILSGELFF
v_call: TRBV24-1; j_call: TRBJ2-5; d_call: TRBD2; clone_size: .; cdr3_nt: TGTGCCACCGGGGGGGAATCCAGCGGACAAGAGACCCAGTACTTC; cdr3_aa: CATGGESSGQETQYF
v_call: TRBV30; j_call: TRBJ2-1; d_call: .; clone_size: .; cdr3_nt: TGTGCCTGGAACGGGGTTGACTACAATGAGCAGTTCTTC; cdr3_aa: CAWNGVDYNEQFF